Listed here are 26 T cell receptor beta chains from one sample, sequenced in a study of cytomegalovirus exposure and HLA in healthy donors. Researchers ran the PCR with 60 Vbeta and 13 Jbeta primers. The table came from immunoSEQ multiplex PCR; TCRdb's copy has only in-frame clones and leaves some out. The data contain 130,000 to 150,000 clones, approximately 80% of them singletons. Sequenced input: PBMCs. Every receptor here comes from a male donor in good health and CMV-seronegative.

V and J are TRBV4-1 and TRBJ1-1; 7 nucleotides match TRBD1. This CDR3 is 17 amino acids long. V lost 2 bases to trimming and J lost 4 bases; unmatched junction nucleotides: 13. Germline V gives CDR1 MGHRA, CDR2 YSYEKL. As DNA, the CDR3 is TGCGCCAGCAGCCAAAGGATCCCGGGACAGATTATCACTGAAGCTTTCTTT. Amino acid sequence: CASSQRIPGQIITEAFF.

The count of this clone is one. The chain combines TRBV15 with TRBJ1-2; D perhaps matches TRBD1 (6 bases). Germline values: CDR1 LNHNV, CDR2 YYDKDF (reference sequence). The CDR3 loop spans 15 amino acids. Between the trimmed V and J ends, which lost 5 bases and 4 bases, there was a span of 17 bases. This chain's CDR3 is CATSGHRDLPYGYTF. CDR3 bases: TGTGCCACCAGCGGTCACAGGGACCTCCCCTATGGCTACACCTTC.

This clone has only a few counts. V and J are TRBV28 and TRBJ1-2; 7 nucleotides line up with TRBD1. The germline gives CDR1 MDHEN, CDR2 SYDVKM. The junction had 8 bases not matched to a gene; V was cut back by 4 bases and J by 6 bases. The CDR3 spans 14 residues. The CDR3 nucleotides are TGTGCCAGCAGTTCGACAGGGATCGTACATGGCTACACCTTC. The encoded protein is CASSSTGIVHGYTF.

V and J are TRBV4-3 and TRBJ1-2; 7 positions match TRBD1. The CDR3 is made up of 15 amino acids. The ends lost 0 bases at V and 8 bases at J; junction bases unmatched: 9. Germline V gene lookup returns CDR1 LGHNA and CDR2 YSLEER. The CDR3 region has the DNA TGCGCCAGCAGCCAAGAAGAGGGGGCCATAGGGGGCTACACCTTC. This translates into CASSQEEGAIGGYTF.

The V call is TRBV7-9, the J call TRBJ1-3, with a weak D call TRBD1 (6 bases). Germline V lookup: CDR1 SEHNR, CDR2 FQNEAQ (reference sequence). V lost 4 bases and J lost 6, with 22 bases in between. This CDR3 has 17 residues. The CDR3 DNA sequence: TGTGCCAGCAGCTCTAGGGAGGGGACCCGGACAGAAAACACCATATATTTT. It translates to CASSSREGTRTENTIYF.

This clone was seen a single time. V usage is TRBV19 and J usage is TRBJ2-3; possibly TRBD1 for D (6 bases). Germline CDR1 is LNHDA and CDR2 is SQIVND (reference sequence). The CDR3 spans 14 residues. Between the trimmed V and J ends, which lost 5 bases and 3 bases, there was a span of 12 bases. As DNA, the CDR3 is TGTGCCAGTAGTGACAGGATTGAGACAGATACGCAGTATTTT. This gives the protein CASSDRIETDTQYF.

This chain joins TRBV5-4 and TRBJ1-2; D is uncertain. Trimming pared 0 bases from V and 6 bases from J, leaving 15 bases between. From germline, CDR1 is SGHNT and CDR2 YYREEE (reference sequence). The CDR3 loop spans 15 amino acids. The CDR3 nucleotides read TGTGCCAGCAGCTTGGCCCTTAAATCGGCGGATGGCTACACCTTC. Protein sequence: CASSLALKSADGYTF.

The chain joins TRBV19 to TRBJ1-1; 7 bases agree with TRBD1. V lost 5 bases, J lost 0 bases, and 6 bases stayed unmatched. Germline V gene data show CDR1 as LNHDA and CDR2 as SQIVND (reference sequence). CDR3 size: 15 residues. Here the CDR3 reads CASSLGQAMNTEAFF. The DNA for the CDR3 is TGTGCCAGTAGTTTAGGACAGGCAATGAACACTGAAGCTTTCTTT.

The chain links TRBV30 to TRBJ1-6, with no clear D. CDR3 size: 15 residues. Germline V lookup: CDR1 GTSNPN, CDR2 SVGIG (reference sequence). V was clipped by 0 bases and J by 8 bases, with 14 bases between them. CDR3 sequence: CAWSVRSPVYSPLHF. CDR3 DNA: TGTGCCTGGAGTGTACGGTCCCCCGTTTATTCACCCCTCCACTTT.

The chain has TRBV7-9 and TRBJ1-5, with D hard to call. V was trimmed by 2 bases and J by 2 bases, leaving 19 bases between them. Germline CDR1 reads SEHNR; CDR2 reads FQNEAQ (reference sequence). The CDR3 totals 18 residues. This chain's CDR3 is CASSLLSPGEFRNQPQHF. As DNA, the CDR3 is TGTGCCAGCAGCTTACTATCACCCGGGGAATTTCGCAATCAGCCCCAGCATTTT.

A few counts support this clone. J is TRBJ1-4 and V is TRBV7-9; unclear D gene. CDR3 size: 18 residues. With 5 bases removed from V and 5 bases from J, the gap between germline ends came to 24 bases. Germline V gene data show CDR1 as SEHNR and CDR2 as FQNEAQ (reference sequence). The CDR3 DNA sequence: TGTGCCAGCAGCCCCCCGCCCTGGAGACTCCACCTAAATGAAAAACTGTTTTTT. This translates into CASSPPPWRLHLNEKLFF.

The V call is TRBV19, the J call TRBJ1-4; no reliable D call. The V gene's germline CDR1 is LNHDA and CDR2 SQIVND (reference sequence). The CDR3 has 14 residues. Trimming took off 9 bases at V and 0 bases at J, with 11 bases between the two ends. The CDR3 is CASPGDATNEKLFF. The CDR3 nucleotides are TGTGCCAGCCCGGGAGACGCAACTAATGAAAAACTGTTTTTT.

This clone appeared a single time. DNA for the CDR3: TGCGCCAGCAGCTTGGATGGACAGGGGCGTGAGCAGTTCTTC. Protein: CASSLDGQGREQFF. The J gene is TRBJ2-1, the V gene TRBV5-1, with 9 bases lining up with TRBD1. This CDR3 is built from 14 residues. The V and J ends lost 0 bases and 9 bases, in that order; junction bases with no gene match: 4. Looked up from germline, CDR1 is SGHRS and CDR2 is YFSETQ. The whole variable domain, remainder taken from reference TRBV5-1 and TRBJ2-1, is KAGVTQTPRYLIKTRGQQVTLSCSPISGHRSVSWYQQTPGQGLQFLFEYFSETQRNKGNFPGRFSGRQFSNSRSEMNVSTLELGDSALYLCASSLDGQGREQFFGPGTRLTVL.

Details on this clone: Germline and junction disagree at one end, which may indicate a read error. The J gene is TRBJ1-2, the V gene TRBV7-9, with a tentative D call TRBD1 (6 bases). The length of the CDR3 is 12 residues. The germline V gene has CDR1 SEHNR and CDR2 FQNEAQ (reference sequence). The CDR3 sequence is CSSSQQGYGYTF. The CDR3, as DNA: TGTTCCAGCAGCCAACAGGGATATGGCTACACCTTC.

The V gene is TRBV20-1, the J gene TRBJ1-1, with D unclear. Germline V gene sequence: CDR1 DFQATT, CDR2 SNEGSKA (reference sequence). V was cut by 0 bases and J by 7 bases, with 6 bases left in between. This CDR3 is built from 11 residues. The CDR3 nucleotides read TGCAGTGCTAGAGATCTCGTTGAAGCTTTCTTT. This codes for CSARDLVEAFF.

V usage is TRBV7-2 and J usage is TRBJ2-1; the match to TRBD2 covers 7 bases. Trimming cost V 3 bases and J 2 bases; bases outside gene matches: 4. The CDR3 spans 15 residues. CDR1 is SGHTA, CDR2 FQGNSA, per germline. The DNA of the CDR3 is TGTGCCAGCAGCTTTGCGGGAGCAGCCTACAATGAGCAGTTCTTC. Its translation is CASSFAGAAYNEQFF. The variable domain in full, completed from reference TRBV7-2 and TRBJ2-1, reads GAGVSQSPSNKVTEKGKDVELRCDPISGHTALYWYRQSLGQGLEFLIYFQGNSAPDKSGLPSDRFSAERTGGSVSTLTIQRTQQEDSAVYLCASSFAGAAYNEQFFGPGTRLTVL.

The V and J genes are TRBV29-1 and TRBJ2-7; 9 bases align to TRBD1. The CDR3 runs 11 residues. CDR1 is SQVTM, CDR2 ANQGSEA, per germline. The J segment lost 5 bases and the V segment lost 7 bases, leaving 3 bases of the junction unmatched. The DNA of the CDR3 is TGCAGCGGGACAGGGGACGACGAGCAGTACTTC. It is translated as CSGTGDDEQYF.

The chain employs TRBV25-1 and TRBJ2-5; 10 bases match TRBD2. The germline CDR1 and CDR2 sequences are MGHDK and SYGVNS. After removal of 3 bases from V and 2 bases from J, the junction contained 6 bases not matched to a gene. This CDR3 region has 16 residues. The CDR3 protein is CASSDAGLALQETQYF. Here the CDR3 DNA reads TGTGCCAGCAGTGATGCGGGACTAGCGCTACAAGAGACCCAGTACTTC.

The chain uses TRBV6-1 and TRBJ2-4, with 7 bases identical to TRBD1. Germline V lookup: CDR1 MNHNS, CDR2 SASEGT. The CDR3 spans 19 residues. The J segment lost 1 base and the V segment lost 3 bases, leaving 15 bases of the junction unmatched. In DNA form, the CDR3 reads TGTGCCAGCAGTGATCCAGACAGGGTGATAGGTCAGGCCAAAAACATTCAGTACTTC. It encodes CASSDPDRVIGQAKNIQYF.

The chain joins TRBV5-1 to TRBJ1-2; TRBD1 aligns across 8 bases. The CDR3 totals 12 residues. Germline lookup yields CDR1 SGHRS and CDR2 YFSETQ. With V trimmed by 5 bases and J by 8 bases, 5 bases remained unmatched. DNA of the CDR3: TGCGCCAGCAGGACAGGGGTTGAGGGCTACACCTTC. Protein product: CASRTGVEGYTF.

CDR3 nucleotide sequence: TGTGCCAGCAGCTTAGGCAGGGGATCATCAGAAGCTTTCTTT. Its protein product is CASSLGRGSSEAFF. The rearrangement links TRBV7-2 to TRBJ1-1; weak D call: TRBD1 (6 bases). Germline V CDR1 and CDR2: SGHTA, FQGNSA. Between the trimmed V and J ends, which lost 1 base and 8 bases, there was a span of 14 bases. This CDR3 is 14 amino acids long.

This chain connects TRBV28 to TRBJ1-1; 12 bases map to TRBD1. V dropped 6 bases and J dropped 5; count of bases not matched to a gene: 10. The V gene's germline CDR1 is MDHEN and CDR2 SYDVKM. This CDR3 is 16 amino acids long. CDR3 amino acids: CASRTGTGGGGTEAFF. In DNA, the CDR3 is TGTGCCAGCAGAACTGGGACAGGGGGCGGGGGGACTGAAGCTTTCTTT.

The chain has TRBV7-2 and TRBJ1-1; 9 bases are a match to TRBD1. The CDR3 extends over 14 amino acids. CDR1 SGHTA and CDR2 FQGNSA come from the germline V gene. The V gene end was trimmed by 4 bases and the J gene end by 5 bases; junction bases not matched to a gene: 5. This CDR3 reads CASSSTGGRTEAFF. CDR3 DNA sequence: TGTGCCAGCAGCTCCACAGGGGGCCGGACTGAAGCTTTCTTT.

This clone occurred a few times. The chain recombines TRBV6-1 with TRBJ2-5; a possible D gene is TRBD1 (5 bases). This CDR3 region has 12 residues. Germline CDR1 MNHNS, CDR2 SASEGT. The V gene lost 7 bases and the J gene lost 7 bases, with 13 bases spanning the gap. CDR3 region: CASNFRAGTQYF. The CDR3 region has the DNA TGTGCCAGCAATTTCAGGGCTGGGACCCAGTACTTC.

This chain connects TRBV11-2 to TRBJ2-2; D remains unclear. The CDR3 totals 14 residues. Germline assignment: CDR1 SGHAT and CDR2 FQNNGV. Trimming removed 4 bases at V and 3 bases at J, with 9 bases between. CDR3 residues: CASSSIRYTGELFF. In DNA, the CDR3 is TGTGCCAGCAGCTCCATCCGGTACACCGGGGAGCTGTTTTTT.

V is TRBV7-3 and J is TRBJ2-5; 8 nucleotides line up with TRBD1. The CDR3 contains 15 residues. Losses at the gene ends were 5 bases for V and 4 bases for J; bases not matched to a gene: 9. Looked up from germline, CDR1 is SGHTA and CDR2 is FQGTGA. Here the CDR3 DNA reads TGTGCCAGCAGCCCCCAGGGGGCGCAGGCAGAGACCCAGTACTTC. Amino acid sequence: CASSPQGAQAETQYF. Full variable domain (missing parts from reference TRBV7-3 and TRBJ2-5): GAGVSQTPSNKVTEKGKYVELRCDPISGHTALYWYRQSLGQGPEFLIYFQGTGAADDSGLPNDRFFAVRPEGSVSTLKIQRTERGDSAVYLCASSPQGAQAETQYFGPGTRLLVL.